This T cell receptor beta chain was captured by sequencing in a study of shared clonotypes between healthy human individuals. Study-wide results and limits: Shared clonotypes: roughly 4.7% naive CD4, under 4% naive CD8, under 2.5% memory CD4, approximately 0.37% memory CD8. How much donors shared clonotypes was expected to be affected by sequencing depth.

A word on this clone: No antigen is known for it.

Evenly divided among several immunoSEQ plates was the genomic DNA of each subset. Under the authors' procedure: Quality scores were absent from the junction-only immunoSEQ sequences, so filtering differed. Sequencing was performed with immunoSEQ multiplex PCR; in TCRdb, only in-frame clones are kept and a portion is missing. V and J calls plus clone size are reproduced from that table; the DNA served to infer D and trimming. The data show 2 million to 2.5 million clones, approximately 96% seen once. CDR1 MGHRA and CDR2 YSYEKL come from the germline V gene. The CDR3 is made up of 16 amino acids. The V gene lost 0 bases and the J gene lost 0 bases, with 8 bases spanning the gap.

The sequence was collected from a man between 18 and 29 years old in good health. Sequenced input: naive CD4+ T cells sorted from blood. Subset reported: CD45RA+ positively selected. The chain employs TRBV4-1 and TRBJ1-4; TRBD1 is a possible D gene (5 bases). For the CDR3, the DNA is TGCGCCAGCAGCCAAGATGCAGGGCCAACTAATGAAAAACTGTTTTTT. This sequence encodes CASSQDAGPTNEKLFF.